These T cell receptor beta chains were read from a single sample in a study of cytomegalovirus exposure and HLA in healthy donors. Clones were sequenced by immunoSEQ multiplex PCR, and TCRdb holds only the in-frame ones, with some missing. The sample yields about 82,000 clones, 70% to 80% seen once. Sequenced input: PBMCs. Receptor source: a man aged 50-59 years in good health and CMV-seronegative. Each CDR3 is given with its conserved first and last residue. D genes are given only for firm matches. Clone size is given for some rows only: seen once, a few or many times, or a class if the clone is expanded.

cdr3_aa	cdr3_nt	d_call	j_call	clone_size	v_call
CASSEAATNEKLFF	TGTGCCAGTTCCGAGGCCGCAACTAATGAAAAACTGTTTTTT	-	TRBJ1-4	-	TRBV19
CASSPRTGSGNTIYF	TGTGCCAGCAGCCCTCGGACAGGGTCTGGAAACACCATATATTTT	TRBD1	TRBJ1-3	-	TRBV9
CASSYDGTVTGEQYF	TGTGCCAGCAGTTACGACGGAACAGTAACAGGCGAGCAGTACTTC	-	TRBJ2-7	-	TRBV6-5
CASSSDGTGTVYNEQFF	TGCGCCAGCAGCTCCGACGGCACCGGGACTGTCTACAATGAGCAGTTCTTC	-	TRBJ2-1	-	TRBV5-1
CASSPASSYNSPLHF	TGCGCCAGCTCACCCGCGAGCTCCTATAATTCACCCCTCCACTTT	-	TRBJ1-6	-	TRBV18
CASSLGLLYEQYF	TGCGCCAGCAGCTTGGGTCTCCTCTACGAGCAGTACTTC	-	TRBJ2-7	-	TRBV5-1
CASSDLRVDVVTQYF	TGTGCCAGCAGTGATCTGCGGGTCGATGTGGTGACCCAGTACTTC	-	TRBJ2-5	-	TRBV2
CSVQGGSPEAFF	TGCAGCGTTCAAGGGGGCAGTCCGGAAGCTTTCTTT	TRBD1	TRBJ1-1	medium-sized	TRBV29-1
CASRTGLNYGYTF	TGTGCCAGCAGGACAGGGTTAAACTATGGCTACACCTTC	TRBD1	TRBJ1-2	-	TRBV2
CAISESRIDGYTF	TGTGCCATCAGTGAGTCCAGGATAGATGGCTACACCTTC	-	TRBJ1-2	once	TRBV10-3
CASSPRAGMADTQYF	TGTGCCAGCAGCCCTCGGGCGGGGATGGCAGATACGCAGTATTTT	-	TRBJ2-3	-	TRBV7-9
CASSLFAQGGQPQHF	TGTGCCAGCAGTTTATTTGCGCAGGGAGGCCAGCCCCAGCATTTT	-	TRBJ1-5	-	TRBV27
CASSSRGNEKLFF	TGTGCCAGCAGTTCTCGGGGTAATGAAAAACTGTTTTTT	-	TRBJ1-4	-	TRBV2
CASTGGAADTQYF	TGTGCCAGCACCGGGGGGGCCGCAGATACGCAGTATTTT	TRBD2	TRBJ2-3	-	TRBV7-9
CASSTTGAATEAFF	TGTGCCAGCTCAACTACAGGGGCGGCCACTGAAGCTTTCTTT	TRBD1	TRBJ1-1	once	TRBV18
CASSPQGPYEQYF	TGTGCCAGCAGCCCACAGGGTCCCTACGAGCAGTACTTC	-	TRBJ2-7	-	TRBV7-6
CASSESGLGAQYF	TGTGCCAGCAGTGAGAGTGGGCTAGGGGCGCAGTATTTT	-	TRBJ2-3	-	TRBV2
CASSVGGGPIKETQYF	TGCGCCAGCAGCGTGGGGGGGGGCCCGATAAAAGAGACCCAGTACTTC	-	TRBJ2-5	-	TRBV5-1
CASSFPQGTNEKLFF	TGTGCCAGCAGCTTCCCACAGGGAACTAATGAAAAACTGTTTTTT	-	TRBJ1-4	few	TRBV7-9
CASSRTSESSYEQYF	TGCGCCAGCAGCCGAACTAGCGAAAGCTCCTACGAGCAGTACTTC	TRBD2	TRBJ2-7	-	TRBV4-1
CASSEPAGSDVRAQYF	TGCGCCAGCAGTGAGCCAGCGGGGAGCGACGTGAGGGCCCAGTACTTC	TRBD2	TRBJ2-5	-	TRBV10-2
CASSFLGTPSMWDTF	TGTGCCAGCAGTTTTCTCGGGACACCGTCTATGTGGGACACCTTC	-	TRBJ1-2	-	TRBV5-4
CASSPGGNEQFF	TGTGCCAGCTCACCAGGGGGGAATGAGCAGTTCTTC	-	TRBJ2-1	-	TRBV18
CASSLGEGGELFF	TGTGCCAGCAGCTTGGGAGAGGGCGGGGAGCTGTTTTTT	-	TRBJ2-2	-	TRBV7-3
CASSLVPEINEKLFF	TGCGCCAGCAGCTTGGTGCCGGAGATTAATGAAAAACTGTTTTTT	-	TRBJ1-4	once	TRBV5-1
CASSLLNGGEQYF	TGTGCCAGCAGCTTATTAAACGGGGGGGAGCAGTACTTC	TRBD2	TRBJ2-7	-	TRBV7-2
CASSERVTDTEAFF	TGTGCCAGCAGCGAGCGGGTTACAGACACTGAAGCTTTCTTT	-	TRBJ1-1	-	TRBV9
CASSLVAQPSGRVITEAFF	TGCGCCAGCAGCTTGGTCGCCCAGCCGAGTGGGAGGGTAATCACTGAAGCTTTCTTT	-	TRBJ1-1	-	TRBV5-1
CASSIPGLAITEQFF	TGTGCCAGCAGCATCCCGGGACTAGCAATTACTGAGCAGTTCTTC	TRBD2	TRBJ2-1	-	TRBV5-4
CAWSYGLDDEQFF	TGTGCCTGGAGTTACGGACTAGACGATGAGCAGTTCTTC	TRBD2	TRBJ2-1	-	TRBV30
CASSKYGQWYEQYF	TGTGCCAGCAGTAAATACGGACAGTGGTACGAGCAGTACTTC	-	TRBJ2-7	-	TRBV6-5